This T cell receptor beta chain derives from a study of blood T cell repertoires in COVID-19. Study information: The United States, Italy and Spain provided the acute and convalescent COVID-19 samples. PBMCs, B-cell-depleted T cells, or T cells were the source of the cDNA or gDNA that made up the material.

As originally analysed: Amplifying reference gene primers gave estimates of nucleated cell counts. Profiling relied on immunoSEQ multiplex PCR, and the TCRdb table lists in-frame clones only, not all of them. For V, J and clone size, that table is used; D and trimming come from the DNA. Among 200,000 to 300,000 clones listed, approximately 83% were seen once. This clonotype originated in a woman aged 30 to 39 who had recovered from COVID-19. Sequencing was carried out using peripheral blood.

As DNA, the CDR3 is TGCGCCAGCAGCCGATTTGGGCCCACCGGGGAGCTGTTTTTT. Residues: CASSRFGPTGELFF. The chain has TRBV4-1 and TRBJ2-2, with D uncertain. This CDR3 region has 14 residues. Germline-derived CDR1 and CDR2 are MGHRA and YSYEKL. V was trimmed by 4 bases and J by 4 bases, leaving 10 bases between them.